The source of this T cell receptor (beta chain) is a study of blood T cell repertoires in COVID-19. Study background: The origin of the acute and convalescent COVID-19 samples was the United States, Italy and Spain.

Germline V gene sequence: CDR1 SGHRS, CDR2 YFSETQ. Trimming took 4 bases from V and 4 from J; bases not matched to a gene: 7. CDR3 length: 15 amino acids. Participants, about 18 to 90 years old, spanned 25 or so US areas. Membership in each cohort depended on participant-reported clinical history. The assay was immunoSEQ multiplex PCR, and TCRdb's table has in-frame clones only and misses some. The top ten clones hold around 2.8% of a sample with approximately 270,000 clones, around 93% of them seen once. The receptor comes from a middle-aged man who had been exposed to COVID-19. J is TRBJ2-2 and V is TRBV5-1; TRBD1 matches 7 bases. The specimen was PBMCs or T cells enriched from blood (not recorded which). CDR3 amino acids: CASSEGAYGTGELFF. The CDR3 DNA follows: TGCGCCAGCAGCGAGGGGGCTTACGGCACCGGGGAGCTGTTTTTT. Full variable domain (missing parts from reference TRBV5-1 and TRBJ2-2): KAGVTQTPRYLIKTRGQQVTLSCSPISGHRSVSWYQQTPGQGLQFLFEYFSETQRNKGNFPGRFSGRQFSNSRSEMNVSTLELGDSALYLCASSEGAYGTGELFFGEGSRLTVL.